The clone carrying this TCR beta chain is a singleton in its sample. CDR3 length: 15 amino acids. Germline V gene lookup returns CDR1 SGDLS and CDR2 YYNGEE. Trimming pared 3 bases from V and 2 bases from J, leaving 13 bases between. With random hexamers, reverse transcription was performed on roughly 0.5 to 1 ug of RNA. Amplification of TCR beta CDR3 used immunoSEQ multiplex PCR across 54 Vbeta and 13 Jbeta. MiXCR, run by TCRdb on the immunoSEQ multiplex PCR reads, gives a single entry per CDR3 protein. The sample records some 150,000 distinct CDR3 sequences, approximately 96% being singletons. This specimen comes from a study of CD8 T cells in Susac syndrome.

The source material was CD4+ T cells from PBMCs. This chain uses TRBV9 with TRBJ2-3; either TRBD1 or TRBD2 may supply D (5 bases each). The clonotype was recovered from a human donor with Susac syndrome. The CDR3 here is CASSAGRGPTDTQYF. The CDR3 DNA is TGTGCCAGCAGCGCCGGACGGGGCCCCACAGATACGCAGTATTTT.